The present T cell receptor beta chain was sequenced within a study of T-cell reconstitution after alpha-beta-depleted transplantation in children. Study-wide results and caveats: Some patients' high day-60 TCRbeta diversity was attributed to recipient cells surviving conditioning. Reportedly, only several hundred clones from non-depleted graft cells drove alpha-beta T-cell counts at about two months. One year after transplant, T-cell counts and diversity came mostly from newly produced T cells.

On this clonotype: Its antigen is unidentified.

The junction had 6 bases not matched to a gene; V was cut back by 1 base and J by 2 bases. This CDR3 has 16 residues. CDR1 and CDR2 from the germline V gene are SGHAT and FQNNGV. Unique molecular identifiers were incorporated when the TCRbeta library was constructed. TCRdb ran MiXCR on the PCR reads and lists one entry per CDR3 protein. The profile shows about 830,000 distinct CDR3 sequences, roughly 16% of them singletons. The chain carries TRBV11-2 and TRBJ2-7; TRBD2 matches at 9 bases. This receptor was taken from a male patient aged 5 to 17 who had a stem cell transplant for acute lymphoblastic leukemia, so the T cells may come from the graft donor. Specimen: PBMCs, mostly from graft donor cells, collected 360 days after TCRalphabeta/CD19-depleted stem cell transplant. CDR3 nucleotides: TGTGCCAGCAGCTTAGCTCTAGCGGGGCCTACCTACGAGCAGTACTTC. Amino acids: CASSLALAGPTYEQYF.